Presented here are 18 T cell receptor beta chains from one specimen sequenced in a study of cytomegalovirus exposure and HLA in healthy donors. Some clones are missing from TCRdb's copy, which holds only in-frame ones; the method was immunoSEQ multiplex PCR. The top ten clones hold 10% to 13% of a sample with 150,000 to 200,000 clones, roughly 80% of them seen once. Specimen: PBMCs. The receptor source for this set is a man aged 25 to 45 in good health and CMV-seropositive.

This chain joins TRBV14 and TRBJ2-7, with 7 nucleotides matching TRBD1. The CDR3 spans 15 residues. Germline V gene data show CDR1 as SGHDN and CDR2 as FVKESK. The V segment lost 1 base and the J segment 6 bases; nucleotides outside the gene matches: 9. In DNA form, the CDR3 reads TGTGCCAGCAGCCAAGGACAGGGTCTGATGTTCGAGCAGTACTTC. It codes for CASSQGQGLMFEQYF. Using reference TRBV14 and TRBJ2-7 for the parts outside the CDR3, the full variable domain is EAGVTQFPSHSVIEKGQTVTLRCDPISGHDNLYWYRRVMGKEIKFLLHFVKESKQDESGMPNNRFLAERTGGTYSTLKVQPAELEDSGVYFCASSQGQGLMFEQYFGPGTRLTVT.

This clone was detected only once. This sequence joins TRBV6-6 and TRBJ2-2, with TRBD1 matching over 7 bases. The CDR3 sequence is 14 residues long. The V gene end was trimmed by 7 bases and the J gene end by 5 bases; junction bases not matched to a gene: 7. The V gene's germline CDR1 is MNHNY and CDR2 SVGAGI (reference sequence). CDR3 loop: CASTWDSLTGELFF. As DNA, the CDR3 is TGTGCCAGCACCTGGGACAGTCTTACCGGGGAGCTGTTTTTT.

The chain is built from TRBV6-1 and TRBJ2-3; 9 bases match TRBD2. This CDR3 is built from 14 residues. Germline V lookup: CDR1 MNHNS, CDR2 SASEGT. V dropped 8 bases and J dropped 2; count of bases not matched to a gene: 5. For the CDR3, the DNA is TGTGCCAGCTGGGCGGGGGGGCCCACAGATACGCAGTATTTT. The encoded protein is CASWAGGPTDTQYF.

A word on this clone: The sample carries other DNA sequences with the same CDR3. V and J are TRBV6-1 and TRBJ2-7, with 10 bases matching TRBD2. Per the germline V gene, CDR1 is MNHNS and CDR2 is SASEGT. The CDR3 consists of 15 residues. J lost 0 bases, V lost 1 base, and 0 bases had no gene match. The CDR3 region has the DNA TGTGCCAGCAGTGAAGGGACTAGCGGCTCCTACGAGCAGTACTTC. It encodes CASSEGTSGSYEQYF.

The chain couples TRBV27 to TRBJ2-7; 8 bases are a match to TRBD1. The germline V gene has CDR1 MNHEY and CDR2 SMNVEV (reference sequence). This CDR3 is 13 amino acids long. J was trimmed by 1 base and V by 5 bases; bases with no gene match: 1. The CDR3 loop is CASSRTGSYEQYF. The CDR3 DNA follows: TGTGCCAGCAGTCGGACAGGGTCCTACGAGCAGTACTTC.

V is TRBV4-1 and J is TRBJ1-4, with TRBD1 matching over 7 bases. V dropped 0 bases and J dropped 8; count of bases not matched to a gene: 15. This CDR3 comprises 18 residues. The germline CDR1 and CDR2 sequences are MGHRA and YSYEKL. The CDR3 loop is CASSQEGRGGREDEKLFF. In DNA, the CDR3 is TGCGCCAGCAGCCAAGAAGGGAGAGGGGGCCGGGAAGACGAAAAACTGTTTTTT.

This clone was observed a single time. This chain uses TRBV7-3 with TRBJ2-7, with 12 bases aligning to TRBD2. The V gene's germline CDR1 is SGHTA and CDR2 FQGTGA. With 6 bases clipped from V and 4 bases from J, the junction kept 13 bases outside the gene matches. This CDR3 is 17 amino acids long. In DNA, the CDR3 is TGTGCCAGCAGGCCGACTAGCGGGGGTATTCTTCTATACGAGCAGTACTTC. Translation: CASRPTSGGILLYEQYF.

J is TRBJ1-5 and V is TRBV7-6; 8 nucleotides line up with TRBD1. CDR1 and CDR2 from the germline V gene are SGHVS and FNYEAQ. The junction had 7 bases not matched to a gene; V was cut back by 3 bases and J by 6 bases. The CDR3 contains 15 residues. CDR3 in amino acids: CASSFRQGRGQPQHF. In DNA form, the CDR3 reads TGTGCCAGCAGCTTCAGACAGGGGAGGGGTCAGCCCCAGCATTTT.

The chain joins TRBV11-2 to TRBJ2-7, with TRBD2 matching over 9 bases. The CDR3 contains 14 residues. Germline CDR1 reads SGHAT; CDR2 reads FQNNGV. J gave up 2 bases and V 5 bases, and 4 bases lay outside the gene matches. The CDR3 coding sequence is TGTGCCAGCAGCGCCCTAGCGGGAACCTACGAGCAGTACTTC. Translated: CASSALAGTYEQYF.

The chain is built from TRBV9 and TRBJ2-2; 10 bases agree with TRBD1. CDR1 and CDR2 from the germline V gene are SGDLS and YYNGEE. V lost 4 bases to trimming and J lost 6 bases; unmatched junction nucleotides: 6. The CDR3 contains 15 residues. The CDR3 sequence is CASSTRGQGAGELFF. The DNA for the CDR3 is TGTGCCAGCAGCACCCGTGGACAGGGGGCCGGGGAGCTGTTTTTT. Drawing the rest from reference TRBV9 and TRBJ2-2, the complete variable domain is DSGVTQTPKHLITATGQRVTLRCSPRSGDLSVYWYQQSLDQGLQFLIQYYNGEERAKGNILERFSAQQFPDLHSELNLSSLELGDSALYFCASSTRGQGAGELFFGEGSRLTVL.

The CDR3 DNA is TGCGCCAGCAGTAAAAGCGCAGGGATCGGGACTGAAGCTTTCTTT. Encoded protein: CASSKSAGIGTEAFF. The J gene is TRBJ1-1, the V gene TRBV5-1; D perhaps matches TRBD1 (5 bases). Germline CDR1 SGHRS, CDR2 YFSETQ. V lost 5 bases, J lost 5 bases, and 19 bases lay in between. The CDR3 sequence is 15 residues long.

CDR3 in amino acids: CASSPGTSGGRTDTQYF. CDR3 sequence (DNA): TGTGCCAGCAGCCCCGGGACTAGCGGGGGCCGCACAGATACGCAGTATTTT. The rearrangement links TRBV9 to TRBJ2-3, with 14 bases identical to TRBD2. From germline, CDR1 is SGDLS and CDR2 YYNGEE. V was clipped by 4 bases and J by 1 base; unmatched bases: 5. This CDR3 region has 17 residues.

The chain links TRBV7-2 to TRBJ1-1; 9 positions match TRBD1. With V trimmed by 4 bases and J by 8 bases, 5 bases remained unmatched. From germline, CDR1 is SGHTA and CDR2 FQGNSA. CDR3 length: 13 residues. This CDR3 is CASSSPGQGEAFF. The DNA of the CDR3 is TGTGCCAGCAGCTCCCCGGGACAGGGCGAAGCTTTCTTT. The complete variable domain, with remaining parts taken from reference TRBV7-2 and TRBJ1-1, reads GAGVSQSPSNKVTEKGKDVELRCDPISGHTALYWYRQSLGQGLEFLIYFQGNSAPDKSGLPSDRFSAERTGGSVSTLTIQRTQQEDSAVYLCASSSPGQGEAFFGQGTRLTVV.

The chain joins TRBV30 to TRBJ1-1; 8 nucleotides agree with TRBD1. Germline values: CDR1 GTSNPN, CDR2 SVGIG (reference sequence). CDR3 size: 13 residues. J was trimmed by 1 base and V by 4 bases; bases with no gene match: 2. The CDR3, as DNA: TGTGCCTGGAACAGGGGGACGAACACTGAAGCTTTCTTT. Translation gives CAWNRGTNTEAFF.

The genes are TRBV6-1 and TRBJ2-7; maybe TRBD1 (8 bases). The CDR3 is 15 amino acids. Per the germline V gene, CDR1 is MNHNS and CDR2 is SASEGT. Trimming took 5 bases from V and 2 from J, leaving 16 bases between them. The CDR3 protein is CASSRYTGGAYEQYF. For the CDR3, the DNA is TGTGCCAGCAGTCGCTATACAGGGGGGGCCTACGAGCAGTACTTC.

The V gene is TRBV28, the J gene TRBJ2-2; D gene ambiguous. Trimming pared 6 bases from V and 6 bases from J, leaving 8 bases between. The CDR3 extends over 12 amino acids. Germline V gene data show CDR1 as MDHEN and CDR2 as SYDVKM. The CDR3 region has the DNA TGTGCCAGCAGATCCACTTCCGGGGAGCTGTTTTTT. Its translation: CASRSTSGELFF. The complete variable domain, with remaining parts taken from reference TRBV28 and TRBJ2-2, reads DVKVTQSSRYLVKRTGEKVFLECVQDMDHENMFWYRQDPGLGLRLIYFSYDVKMKEKGDIPEGYSVSREKKERFSLILESASTNQTSMYLCASRSTSGELFFGEGSRLTVL.

This clone was counted between two and nine times. The chain links TRBV9 to TRBJ2-5, with D unclear. V lost 3 bases and J 5 bases, leaving 14 bases between the germline ends. This CDR3 has 14 amino acids. Germline CDR1 reads SGDLS; CDR2 reads YYNGEE. In nucleotides, the CDR3 is TGTGCCAGCAGCGGACGAGGAGTTAGCGAGACCCAGTACTTC. This codes for CASSGRGVSETQYF.

V gene TRBV12-5 combines with J gene TRBJ2-7, with D perhaps TRBD1 (6 bases). The CDR3 spans 16 residues. CDR1 is LGHNT, CDR2 FRNRAP, per germline. V was shortened by 1 base and J by 2 bases, with 15 bases between the two germline ends. The CDR3 region is CASGLAPAGATYEQYF. DNA for the CDR3: TGTGCTAGTGGTTTGGCCCCGGCAGGGGCTACCTACGAGCAGTACTTC.